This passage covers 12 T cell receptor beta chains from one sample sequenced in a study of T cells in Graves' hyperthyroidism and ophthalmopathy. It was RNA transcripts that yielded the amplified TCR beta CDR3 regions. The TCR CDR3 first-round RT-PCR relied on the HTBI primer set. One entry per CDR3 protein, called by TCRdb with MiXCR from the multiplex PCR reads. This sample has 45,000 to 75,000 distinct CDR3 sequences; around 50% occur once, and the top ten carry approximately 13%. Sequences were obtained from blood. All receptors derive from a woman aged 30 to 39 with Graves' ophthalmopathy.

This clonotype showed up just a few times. The CDR3 sequence: CASSLGVDQPQHF. The CDR3 nucleotides are TGTGCCAGCAGCTTAGGGGTGGATCAGCCCCAGCATTTT. The chain recombines TRBV7-7 with TRBJ1-5; D unclear. Germline V gives CDR1 SSHAT, CDR2 FNYEAQ (reference sequence). CDR3 length equals 13 residues. Trimming shortened V by 1 base and J by 5 bases, and 6 bases separated the two germline ends.

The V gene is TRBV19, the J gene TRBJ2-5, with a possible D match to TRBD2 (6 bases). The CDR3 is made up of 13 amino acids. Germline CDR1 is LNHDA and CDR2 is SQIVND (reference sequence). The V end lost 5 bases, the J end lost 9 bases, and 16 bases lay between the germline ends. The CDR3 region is CASSYGSNQPQYF. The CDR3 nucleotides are TGTGCCAGTAGTTACGGGAGCAATCAGCCCCAGTACTTC.

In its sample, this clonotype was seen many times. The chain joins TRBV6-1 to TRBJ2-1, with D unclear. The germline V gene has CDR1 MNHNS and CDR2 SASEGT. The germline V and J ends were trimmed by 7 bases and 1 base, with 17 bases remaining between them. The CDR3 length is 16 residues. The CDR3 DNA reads TGTGCCAGCAAAGGTATATTCGCGGATTCCTACAATGAGCAGTTCTTC. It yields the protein CASKGIFADSYNEQFF.

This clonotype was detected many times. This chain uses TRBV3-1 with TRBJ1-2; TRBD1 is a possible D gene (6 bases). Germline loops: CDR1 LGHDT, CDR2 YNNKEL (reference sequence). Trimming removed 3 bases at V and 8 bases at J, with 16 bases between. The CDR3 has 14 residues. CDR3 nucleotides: TGTGCCAGCAGCCATGTTCTAGCCGACAGGGGCTACACCTTC. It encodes CASSHVLADRGYTF. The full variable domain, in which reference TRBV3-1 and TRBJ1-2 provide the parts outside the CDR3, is DTAVSQTPKYLVTQMGNDKSIKCEQNLGHDTMYWYKQDSKKFLKIMFSYNNKELIINETVPNRFSPKSPDKAHLNLHINSLELGDSAVYFCASSHVLADRGYTFGSGTRLTVV.

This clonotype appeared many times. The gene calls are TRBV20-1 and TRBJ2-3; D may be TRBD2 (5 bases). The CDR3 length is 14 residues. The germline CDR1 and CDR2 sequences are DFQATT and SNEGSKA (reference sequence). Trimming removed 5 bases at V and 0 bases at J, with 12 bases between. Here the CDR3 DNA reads TGCAGTGCTGGGCGGCGGGCCAGCACAGATACGCAGTATTTT. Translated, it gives CSAGRRASTDTQYF.

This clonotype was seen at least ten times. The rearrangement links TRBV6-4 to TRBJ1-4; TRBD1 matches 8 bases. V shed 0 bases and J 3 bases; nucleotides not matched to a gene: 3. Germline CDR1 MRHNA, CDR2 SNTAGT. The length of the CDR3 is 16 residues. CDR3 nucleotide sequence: TGTGCCAGCAGTGACTCGGCACAGGGGGCTAATGAAAAACTGTTTTTT. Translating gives CASSDSAQGANEKLFF.

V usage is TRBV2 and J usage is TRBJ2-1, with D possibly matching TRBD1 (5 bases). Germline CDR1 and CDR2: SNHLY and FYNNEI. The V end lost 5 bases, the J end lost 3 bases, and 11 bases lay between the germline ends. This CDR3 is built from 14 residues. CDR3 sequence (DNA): TGTGCCAGCAGTTCCAGGGCACTCTACAATGAGCAGTTCTTC. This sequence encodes CASSSRALYNEQFF.

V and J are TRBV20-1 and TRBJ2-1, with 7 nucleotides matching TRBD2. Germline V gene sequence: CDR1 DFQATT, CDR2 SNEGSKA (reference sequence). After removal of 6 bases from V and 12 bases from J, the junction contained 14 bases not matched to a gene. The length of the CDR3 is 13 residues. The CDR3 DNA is TGCAGTGCCGGAAGCGGGAAGCAAGATACGCAGTTCTTC. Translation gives CSAGSGKQDTQFF.

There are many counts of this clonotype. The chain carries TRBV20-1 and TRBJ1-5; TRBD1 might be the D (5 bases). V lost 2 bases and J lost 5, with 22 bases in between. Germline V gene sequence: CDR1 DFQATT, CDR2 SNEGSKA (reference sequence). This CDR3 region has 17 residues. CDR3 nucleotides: TGCAGTGCTAGAAAGTCTATCCGGGACGGGATATATCAGCCCCAGCATTTT. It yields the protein CSARKSIRDGIYQPQHF.

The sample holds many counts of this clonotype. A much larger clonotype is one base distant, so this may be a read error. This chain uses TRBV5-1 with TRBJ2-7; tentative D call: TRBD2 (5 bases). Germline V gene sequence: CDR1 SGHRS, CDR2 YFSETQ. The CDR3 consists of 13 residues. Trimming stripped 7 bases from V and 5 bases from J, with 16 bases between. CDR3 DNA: TGCGCCAGCGCACTAGGACTTAAACACGAGCAGTACTTC. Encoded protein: CASALGLKHEQYF.

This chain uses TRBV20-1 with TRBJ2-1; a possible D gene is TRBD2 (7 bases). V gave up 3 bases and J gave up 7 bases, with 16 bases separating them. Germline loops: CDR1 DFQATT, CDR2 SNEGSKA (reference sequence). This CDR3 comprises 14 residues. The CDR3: CSARPFGGLNEQFF. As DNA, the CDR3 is TGCAGTGCTAGGCCCTTCGGGGGGCTGAATGAGCAGTTCTTC.

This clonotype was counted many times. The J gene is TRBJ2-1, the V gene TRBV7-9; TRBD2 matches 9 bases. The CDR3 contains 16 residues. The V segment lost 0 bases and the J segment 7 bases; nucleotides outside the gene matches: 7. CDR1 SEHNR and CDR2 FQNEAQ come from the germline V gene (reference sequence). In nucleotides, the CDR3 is TGTGCCAGCAGCTTAGCGCGCGCTAGCGGGAAGAATGAGCAGTTCTTC. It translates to CASSLARASGKNEQFF.